These 29 T cell receptor beta chains share one sample of origin, sequenced in a study of human T cells and chemical hapten exposure. TCRdb independently ran MiXCR on the RACE reads; one entry per CDR3 protein. Of under 200,000 distinct CDR3 sequences in the sample, about 31% were seen once. As to time point: pre-sensitization, week 0. Described treatment: therapeutic diphenylcyclopropenone sensitization with weekly scalp DPC. This material consisted of whole blood, taken in connection with sensitization to the hapten diphenylcyclopropenone (DPC). Source of these receptors: a woman younger than 45 with alopecia areata. Some clones in this sample may be carry-over from other donors' samples.

V and J are TRBV29-1 and TRBJ2-1; 8 bases align to TRBD1. The V segment lost 5 bases and the J segment 8 bases; nucleotides outside the gene matches: 8. Germline CDR1 is SQVTM and CDR2 is ANQGSEA. The CDR3 is 13 amino acids. The CDR3 loop reads CSVYRTGYDEQFF. CDR3 nucleotides: TGCAGCGTTTACAGGACAGGGTACGATGAGCAGTTCTTC.

The gene calls are TRBV28 and TRBJ1-5; no definite D call. V gave up 7 bases and J gave up 8 bases, with 15 bases separating them. From germline, CDR1 is MDHEN and CDR2 SYDVKM. CDR3 length: 13 amino acids. CDR3 DNA sequence: TGTGCCAGCACCCCCCGGTCCGGAGAGCCCCAGCATTTT. Translated: CASTPRSGEPQHF.

V usage is TRBV5-1 and J usage is TRBJ2-6; 7 bases fit TRBD1. This CDR3 has 18 amino acids. The V gene's germline CDR1 is SGHRS and CDR2 YFSETQ. Trimming removed 4 bases from V and 2 bases from J; junction bases left unmatched: 12. The CDR3 spells CASSGQVPLGAGANVLTF. The DNA for the CDR3 is TGCGCCAGCAGCGGACAGGTTCCCCTAGGAGCTGGGGCCAACGTCCTGACTTTC.

This clonotype was picked up a small number of times. The chain carries TRBV29-1 and TRBJ1-1, with D possibly matching TRBD1 (5 bases). This CDR3 has 13 residues. The ends were cut back, 7 bases at V and 1 base at J, with 13 bases in the middle. Germline loops: CDR1 SQVTM, CDR2 ANQGSEA. CDR3 bases: TGCAGCGCAAAGGGACGGTGGAACACTGAAGCTTTCTTT. This translates into CSAKGRWNTEAFF.

The sample holds a few counts of this clonotype. This sequence joins TRBV29-1 and TRBJ2-5; 7 positions agree with TRBD1. Germline assignment: CDR1 SQVTM and CDR2 ANQGSEA. Trimming at V came to 3 bases and at J to 2 bases, leaving 6 bases not matched to a gene. This CDR3 is built from 14 residues. CDR3 amino acids: CSVDPQGDQETQYF. The CDR3 DNA reads as TGCAGCGTTGATCCGCAGGGGGATCAAGAGACCCAGTACTTC.

CDR3 sequence (DNA): TGTGCCAGCAGTGGGGACAGAGGAGATACGCAGTATTTT. As protein: CASSGDRGDTQYF. The rearrangement links TRBV6-1 to TRBJ2-3; TRBD1 matches at 7 bases. CDR1 is MNHNS and CDR2 is SASEGT in the germline V gene. J was trimmed by 5 bases and V by 4 bases; bases with no gene match: 3. The CDR3 covers 13 residues.

The chain uses TRBV28 and TRBJ1-6; D may be TRBD1 (5 bases). Germline assignment: CDR1 MDHEN and CDR2 SYDVKM. V was shortened by 2 bases and J by 11 bases, with 16 bases between the two germline ends. The CDR3 length is 15 residues. In DNA, the CDR3 is TGTGCCAGCAGTTTACGGACAATAAACCTCGCACCCCTCCACTTT. Its protein is CASSLRTINLAPLHF.

The V and J genes are TRBV28 and TRBJ2-2; D is possibly TRBD1 or TRBD2 (5 bases each). CDR3 length: 15 residues. Germline V gene sequence: CDR1 MDHEN, CDR2 SYDVKM. The ends were cut back, 3 bases at V and 4 bases at J, with 12 bases in the middle. CDR3 DNA: TGTGCCAGCAGTTTGGGGCTAGCTGGCACCGGGGAGCTGTTTTTT. Its protein is CASSLGLAGTGELFF.

This clonotype showed up just a few times. This chain uses TRBV19 with TRBJ2-5; tentatively, D is TRBD2 (5 bases). The V end was cut by 1 base, the J end by 7 bases, with 10 bases between. Per the germline V gene, CDR1 is LNHDA and CDR2 is SQIVND (reference sequence). This CDR3 is built from 13 residues. For the CDR3, the DNA is TGTGCCAGTAGTATAGTCGGTGAGGGGACCCAGTACTTC. Translating it yields CASSIVGEGTQYF.

The chain has TRBV15 and TRBJ2-7; TRBD1 aligns across 10 bases. The CDR3 consists of 13 residues. The germline CDR1 and CDR2 sequences are LNHNV and YYDKDF (reference sequence). J lost 6 bases, V lost 3 bases, and 2 bases had no gene match. The CDR3 region is CATSRDRGFEQYF. CDR3 DNA: TGTGCCACCAGCAGGGACAGGGGGTTCGAGCAGTACTTC.

The gene calls are TRBV20-1 and TRBJ1-5, with D maybe TRBD1 (5 bases). The CDR3 sequence is 13 residues long. V was cut by 5 bases and J by 6 bases, with 14 bases left in between. CDR1 DFQATT and CDR2 SNEGSKA come from the germline V gene (reference sequence). Here the CDR3 reads CSAGRAGSQPQHF. CDR3 sequence (DNA): TGCAGTGCTGGGCGGGCAGGGAGTCAGCCCCAGCATTTT.

This clonotype was seen a few times. CDR3 protein: CASSAWDRITDTQYF. In DNA, the CDR3 is TGTGCCAGCAGCGCATGGGACCGAATCACAGATACGCAGTATTTT. The rearrangement uses TRBV9 and TRBJ2-3; either TRBD1 or TRBD2 may fit D (5 bases each). Germline V gene lookup returns CDR1 SGDLS and CDR2 YYNGEE. This CDR3 contains 15 residues. V lost 3 bases and J lost 2, with 13 bases in between.

This clonotype was detected ten times or more. The rearrangement links TRBV6-6 to TRBJ2-1; D is possibly TRBD2 (6 bases). Germline lookup yields CDR1 MNHNY and CDR2 SVGAGI (reference sequence). The CDR3 is 18 amino acids. Trimming pared 5 bases from V and 7 bases from J, leaving 27 bases between. The CDR3: CASSQMGSSGGGLNEQFF. The CDR3 DNA reads TGTGCCAGCAGTCAGATGGGTTCGAGCGGCGGAGGGCTTAATGAGCAGTTCTTC.

There are a few counts of this clonotype. The rearrangement links TRBV29-1 to TRBJ2-1, with unresolved D. The CDR3 has 13 amino acids. CDR1 and CDR2 (germline): SQVTM, ANQGSEA. The V end lost 3 bases, the J end lost 4 bases, and 10 bases lay between the germline ends. The DNA for the CDR3 is TGCAGCGTTGACGACACCCGATACAATGAGCAGTTCTTC. Translating it yields CSVDDTRYNEQFF.

This clonotype was counted ten times or more. The CDR3 DNA sequence: TGTGCCAGCAGTGAAGCTAGCGCGGGTAAGGATGAGCAGTTCTTC. Protein sequence: CASSEASAGKDEQFF. The chain is built from TRBV6-1 and TRBJ2-1; possibly TRBD2 for D (5 bases). This CDR3 contains 15 residues. V gave up 0 bases and J gave up 8 bases, with 14 bases separating them. CDR1 is MNHNS and CDR2 is SASEGT in the germline V gene.

In this sample, this clonotype turned up a few times. In nucleotides, the CDR3 is TGTGCCATCAGCAGGGGGGGAGAAGGCTACACCTTC. Protein product: CAISRGGEGYTF. The chain couples TRBV10-3 to TRBJ1-2, with 7 bases fitting TRBD1. The trim removed 6 bases at V and 8 bases at J, leaving 6 bases unmatched. Germline CDR1 ENHRY, CDR2 SYGVKD. The CDR3 has 12 residues.

J is TRBJ2-1 and V is TRBV28; D tentatively reads TRBD1 or TRBD2 (5 bases each). Germline V gene sequence: CDR1 MDHEN, CDR2 SYDVKM. This CDR3 has 14 residues. Trimming took 7 bases from V and 4 from J, leaving 14 bases between them. CDR3 sequence reads: CASTEGPLYNEQFF. CDR3 DNA sequence: TGTGCCAGCACCGAGGGGCCTTTATACAATGAGCAGTTCTTC. Based on the CDR3 plus reference TRBV28 and TRBJ2-1, the full variable domain is DVKVTQSSRYLVKRTGEKVFLECVQDMDHENMFWYRQDPGLGLRLIYFSYDVKMKEKGDIPEGYSVSREKKERFSLILESASTNQTSMYLCASTEGPLYNEQFFGPGTRLTVL.

The CDR3 spells CASSIGQSEKLFF. In DNA, the CDR3 is TGTGCCAGTAGTATCGGACAGAGTGAAAAACTGTTTTTT. The rearrangement joins TRBV19 to TRBJ1-4; tentative D call: TRBD1 (6 bases). This CDR3 is 13 amino acids long. Trimming pared 3 bases from V and 7 bases from J, leaving 9 bases between. Per germline, CDR1 LNHDA and CDR2 SQIVND (reference sequence).

J is TRBJ2-3 and V is TRBV20-1; 10 positions match TRBD2. Looked up from germline, CDR1 is DFQATT and CDR2 is SNEGSKA (reference sequence). CDR3 size: 17 residues. V lost 6 bases, J lost 3 bases, and 15 bases stayed unmatched. CDR3 sequence reads: CSAPSGGAQGWTDTQYF. The DNA of the CDR3 is TGCAGTGCCCCCAGCGGGGGGGCCCAGGGGTGGACAGATACGCAGTATTTT.

This clonotype occurred a few times. The rearrangement joins TRBV30 to TRBJ2-3; D might be TRBD1 or TRBD2, each matching 5 bases. Germline V gene sequence: CDR1 GTSNPN, CDR2 SVGIG (reference sequence). V lost 4 bases and J lost 0, with 11 bases in between. The CDR3 runs 14 residues. The CDR3 DNA is TGTGCCTGGAACCGGGACCCAAGCACAGATACGCAGTATTTT. Its translation: CAWNRDPSTDTQYF.

The chain employs TRBV7-2 and TRBJ1-1, with D perhaps matching TRBD1 (5 bases). The germline gives CDR1 SGHTA, CDR2 FQGNSA. V lost 2 bases and J lost 7, with 8 bases in between. CDR3 size: 12 residues. CDR3 in DNA: TGTGCCAGCAGCTTACGGCAGGGTGAAGCTTTCTTT. It translates to CASSLRQGEAFF.

The chain carries TRBV7-9 and TRBJ1-2; D possibly corresponds to TRBD1 (5 bases). The CDR3 is made up of 15 amino acids. Trimming took 3 bases from V and 3 from J, leaving 14 bases between them. Germline V gene lookup returns CDR1 SEHNR and CDR2 FQNEAQ (reference sequence). The CDR3 here is CASSFSGTGYYGYTF. CDR3 nucleotides: TGTGCCAGCAGCTTTTCCGGGACGGGGTACTATGGCTACACCTTC.

The chain combines TRBV6-2 or TRBV6-3 with TRBJ2-1; 13 bases line up with TRBD2. Germline lookup yields CDR1 MNHEY and CDR2 SVGEGT. This CDR3 spans 16 amino acids. J was trimmed by 8 bases and V by 4 bases; bases with no gene match: 8. The DNA of the CDR3 is TGTGCCAGCAGTTCCAGACTAGCGGGAGGACGGGATGAGCAGTTCTTC. It codes for CASSSRLAGGRDEQFF.

This clonotype has just one count. The rearrangement joins TRBV6-5 to TRBJ1-1; D call uncertain. V lost 6 bases and J 8 bases, leaving 10 bases between the germline ends. Germline V gene sequence: CDR1 MNHEY, CDR2 SVGAGI. The CDR3 extends over 11 amino acids. The CDR3 sequence is CASSTIGEAFF. DNA for the CDR3: TGTGCCAGCAGCACAATCGGCGAAGCTTTCTTT.

This clonotype has only one observation. The V and J genes are TRBV5-1 and TRBJ1-6, with TRBD1 identical over 9 bases. The germline V gene has CDR1 SGHRS and CDR2 YFSETQ. The CDR3 covers 16 residues. V shed 5 bases and J 0 bases; nucleotides not matched to a gene: 3. CDR3 in amino acids: CASRETGGSYNSPLHF. CDR3 in DNA: TGCGCCAGCAGGGAGACAGGGGGCTCCTATAATTCACCCCTCCACTTT.

V usage is TRBV3-1 and J usage is TRBJ2-7; D possibly corresponds to TRBD2 (6 bases). V dropped 4 bases and J dropped 0 bases, with 13 bases sitting between them. This CDR3 region has 15 residues. The germline CDR1 and CDR2 sequences are LGHDT and YNNKEL (reference sequence). This CDR3 reads CASSRRLADSYEQYF. In nucleotides, the CDR3 is TGTGCCAGCAGCCGAAGGTTAGCGGACTCCTACGAGCAGTACTTC.

This clonotype was detected a few times. The chain combines TRBV28 with TRBJ1-6, with 7 positions matching TRBD1. After removal of 8 bases from V and 8 bases from J, the junction contained 12 bases not matched to a gene. Per the germline V gene, CDR1 is MDHEN and CDR2 is SYDVKM. CDR3 length: 15 residues. The CDR3 bases are TGTGCCAGCTCCCCACCCGGGACAGAACATTCACCCCTCCACTTT. Translating it yields CASSPPGTEHSPLHF.

This clonotype has a handful of counts. The rearrangement joins TRBV5-5 to TRBJ1-3, with D uncertain. The CDR3 runs to 16 residues. Germline V CDR1 and CDR2: SGHKS, YYEKEE (reference sequence). V was pared by 0 bases and J by 4 bases, with 14 bases between. The CDR3: CASSLGTSRLGNTIYF. As DNA, the CDR3 is TGTGCCAGCAGCTTGGGTACCAGCCGGCTCGGAAACACCATATATTTT.

This chain joins TRBV5-1 and TRBJ2-7, with 13 bases fitting TRBD2. CDR3 length: 14 amino acids. With 7 bases clipped from V and 0 bases from J, the junction kept 1 base outside the gene matches. Germline lookup yields CDR1 SGHRS and CDR2 YFSETQ. CDR3 DNA: TGCGCCAGCGGACTAGCGGGAGACTCCTACGAGCAGTACTTC. Its protein product is CASGLAGDSYEQYF.